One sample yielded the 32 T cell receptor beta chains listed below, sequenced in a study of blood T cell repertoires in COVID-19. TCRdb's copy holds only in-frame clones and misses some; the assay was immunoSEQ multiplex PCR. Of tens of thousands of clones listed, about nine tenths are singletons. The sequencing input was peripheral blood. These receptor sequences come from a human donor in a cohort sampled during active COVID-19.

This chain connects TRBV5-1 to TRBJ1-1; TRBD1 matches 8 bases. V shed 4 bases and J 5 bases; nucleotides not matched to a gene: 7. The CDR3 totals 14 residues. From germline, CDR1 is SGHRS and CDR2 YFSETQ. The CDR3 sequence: CASSLGQVATEAFF. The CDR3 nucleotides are TGCGCCAGCAGCCTGGGACAGGTGGCGACTGAAGCTTTCTTT.

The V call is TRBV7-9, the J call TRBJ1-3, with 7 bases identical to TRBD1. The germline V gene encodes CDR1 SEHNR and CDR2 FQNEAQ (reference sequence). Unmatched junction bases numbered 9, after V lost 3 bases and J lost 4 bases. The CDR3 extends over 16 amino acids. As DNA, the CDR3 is TGTGCCAGCAGCTTGGCCGGGACAGCTTTCGGAAACACCATATATTTT. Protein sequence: CASSLAGTAFGNTIYF. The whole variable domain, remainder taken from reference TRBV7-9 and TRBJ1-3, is DTGVSQNPRHKITKRGQNVTFRCDPISEHNRLYWYRQTLGQGPEFLTYFQNEAQLEKSRLLSDRFSAERPKGSFSTLEIQRTEQGDSAMYLCASSLAGTAFGNTIYFGEGSWLTVV.

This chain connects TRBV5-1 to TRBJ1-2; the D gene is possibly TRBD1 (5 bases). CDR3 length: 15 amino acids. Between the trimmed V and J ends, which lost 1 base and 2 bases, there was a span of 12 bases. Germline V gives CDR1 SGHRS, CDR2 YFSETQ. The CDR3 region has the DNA TGCGCCAGCAGCTTGAACTCCGGGGGGAACTATGGCTACACCTTC. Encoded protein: CASSLNSGGNYGYTF.

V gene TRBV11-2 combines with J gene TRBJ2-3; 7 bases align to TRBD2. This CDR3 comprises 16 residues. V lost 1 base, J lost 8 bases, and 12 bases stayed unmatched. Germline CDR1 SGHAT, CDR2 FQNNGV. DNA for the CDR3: TGTGCCAGCAGCTTAGGGCTAGCGGAGCGGCAAGGTACGCAGTATTTT. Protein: CASSLGLAERQGTQYF. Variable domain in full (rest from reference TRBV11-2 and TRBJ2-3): EAGVAQSPRYKIIEKRQSVAFWCNPISGHATLYWYQQILGQGPKLLIQFQNNGVVDDSQLPKDRFSAERLKGVDSTLKIQPAKLEDSAVYLCASSLGLAERQGTQYFGPGTRLTVL.

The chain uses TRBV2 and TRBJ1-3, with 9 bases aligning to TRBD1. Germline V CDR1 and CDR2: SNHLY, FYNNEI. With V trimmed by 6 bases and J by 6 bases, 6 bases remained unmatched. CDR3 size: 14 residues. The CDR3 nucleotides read TGTGCCAGCAGCACGGGACAGGGTGAAAACACCATATATTTT. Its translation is CASSTGQGENTIYF. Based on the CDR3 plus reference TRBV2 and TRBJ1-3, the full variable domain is EPEVTQTPSHQVTQMGQEVILRCVPISNHLYFYWYRQILGQKVEFLVSFYNNEISEKSEIFDDQFSVERPDGSNFTLKIRSTKLEDSAMYFCASSTGQGENTIYFGEGSWLTVV.

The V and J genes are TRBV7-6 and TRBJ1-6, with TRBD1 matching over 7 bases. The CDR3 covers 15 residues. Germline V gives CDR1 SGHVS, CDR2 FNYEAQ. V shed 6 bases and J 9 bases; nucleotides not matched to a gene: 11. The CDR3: CASSPGQERGSPLHF. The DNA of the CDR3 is TGTGCCAGCAGTCCCGGACAGGAACGTGGTTCACCCCTCCACTTT.

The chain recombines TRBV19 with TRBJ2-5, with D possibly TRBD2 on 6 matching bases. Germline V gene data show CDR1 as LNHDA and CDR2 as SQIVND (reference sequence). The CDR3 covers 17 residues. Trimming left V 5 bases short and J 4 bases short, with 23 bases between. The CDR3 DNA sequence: TGTGCCAGTAGTTTGTCGGGACTCGCGAGGACTACAGAGACCCAGTACTTC. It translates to CASSLSGLARTTETQYF.

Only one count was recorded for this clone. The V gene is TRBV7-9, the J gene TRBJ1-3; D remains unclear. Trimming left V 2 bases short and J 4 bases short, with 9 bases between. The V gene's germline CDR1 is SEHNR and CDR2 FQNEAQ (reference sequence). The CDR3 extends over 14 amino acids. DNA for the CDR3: TGTGCCAGCAGCTTACCTACCTTGGGAAACACCATATATTTT. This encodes CASSLPTLGNTIYF. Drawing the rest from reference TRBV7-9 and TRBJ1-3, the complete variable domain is DTGVSQNPRHKITKRGQNVTFRCDPISEHNRLYWYRQTLGQGPEFLTYFQNEAQLEKSRLLSDRFSAERPKGSFSTLEIQRTEQGDSAMYLCASSLPTLGNTIYFGEGSWLTVV.

The DNA of the CDR3 is TGTGCCAGCAGGCCAGGGATTAGCAATCAGCCCCAGCATTTT. Amino acids: CASRPGISNQPQHF. The chain couples TRBV28 to TRBJ1-5, with D tentatively TRBD1 (5 bases). This CDR3 comprises 14 residues. The V end lost 6 bases, the J end lost 0 bases, and 9 bases lay between the germline ends. Germline loops: CDR1 MDHEN, CDR2 SYDVKM.

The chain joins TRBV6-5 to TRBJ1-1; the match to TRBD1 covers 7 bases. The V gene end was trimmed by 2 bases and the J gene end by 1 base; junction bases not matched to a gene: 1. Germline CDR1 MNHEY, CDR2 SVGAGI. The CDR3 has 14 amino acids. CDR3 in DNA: TGTGCCAGCAGTTACAGGGGGCCGAACACTGAAGCTTTCTTT. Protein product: CASSYRGPNTEAFF.

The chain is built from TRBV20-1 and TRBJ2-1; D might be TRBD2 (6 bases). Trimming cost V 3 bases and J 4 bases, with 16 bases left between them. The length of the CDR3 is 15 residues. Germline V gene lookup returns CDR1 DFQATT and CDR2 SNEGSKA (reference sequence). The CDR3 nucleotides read TGCAGTGCTAGTGTCAGGAGGGTGCAGTACAATGAGCAGTTCTTC. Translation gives CSASVRRVQYNEQFF.

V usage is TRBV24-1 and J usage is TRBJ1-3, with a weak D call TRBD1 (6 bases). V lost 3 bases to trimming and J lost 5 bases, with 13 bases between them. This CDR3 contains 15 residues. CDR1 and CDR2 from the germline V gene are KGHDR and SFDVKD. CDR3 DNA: TGTGCCACCAGTGATACTCGGACAGATCGAAACACCATATATTTT. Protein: CATSDTRTDRNTIYF.

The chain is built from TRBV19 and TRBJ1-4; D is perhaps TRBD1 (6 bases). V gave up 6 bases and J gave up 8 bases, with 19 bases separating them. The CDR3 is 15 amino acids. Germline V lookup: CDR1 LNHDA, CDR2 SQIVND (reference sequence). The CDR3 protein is CASSPGGSLGEKLFF. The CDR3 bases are TGTGCCAGTAGCCCTGGGGGCAGCCTAGGGGAAAAACTGTTTTTT. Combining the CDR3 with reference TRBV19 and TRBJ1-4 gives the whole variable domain DGGITQSPKYLFRKEGQNVTLSCEQNLNHDAMYWYRQDPGQGLRLIYYSQIVNDFQKGDIAEGYSVSREKKESFPLTVTSAQKNPTAFYLCASSPGGSLGEKLFFGSGTQLSVL.

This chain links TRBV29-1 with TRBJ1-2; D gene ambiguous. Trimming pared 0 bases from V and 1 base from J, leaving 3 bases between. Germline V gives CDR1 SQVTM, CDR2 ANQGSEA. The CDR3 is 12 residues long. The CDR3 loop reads CSVEDSNYGYTF. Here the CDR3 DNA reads TGCAGCGTTGAAGACAGTAACTATGGCTACACCTTC.

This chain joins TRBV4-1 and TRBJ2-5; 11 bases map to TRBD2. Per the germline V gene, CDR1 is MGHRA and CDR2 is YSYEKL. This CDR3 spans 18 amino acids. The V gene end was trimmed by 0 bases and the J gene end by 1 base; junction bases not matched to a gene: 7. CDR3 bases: TGCGCCAGCAGCCAAGATGGAAGGACTAGCGGGCGCCAAGAGACCCAGTACTTC. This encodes CASSQDGRTSGRQETQYF.

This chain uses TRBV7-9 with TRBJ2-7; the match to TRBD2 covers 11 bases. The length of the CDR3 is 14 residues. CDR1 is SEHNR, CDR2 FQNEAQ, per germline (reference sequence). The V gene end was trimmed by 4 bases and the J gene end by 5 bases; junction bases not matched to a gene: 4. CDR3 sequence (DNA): TGTGCCAGCAGCTCCACTAGCGGGAGCCACGAGCAGTACTTC. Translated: CASSSTSGSHEQYF. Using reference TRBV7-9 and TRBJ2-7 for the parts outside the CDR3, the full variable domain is DTGVSQNPRHKITKRGQNVTFRCDPISEHNRLYWYRQTLGQGPEFLTYFQNEAQLEKSRLLSDRFSAERPKGSFSTLEIQRTEQGDSAMYLCASSSTSGSHEQYFGPGTRLTVT.

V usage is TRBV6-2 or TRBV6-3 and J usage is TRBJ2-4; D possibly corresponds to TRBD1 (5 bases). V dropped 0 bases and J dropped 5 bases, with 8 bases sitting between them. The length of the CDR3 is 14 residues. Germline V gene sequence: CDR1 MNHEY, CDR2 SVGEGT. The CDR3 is CASSYSGVENIQYF. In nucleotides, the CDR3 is TGTGCCAGCAGTTACTCAGGGGTAGAAAACATTCAGTACTTC.

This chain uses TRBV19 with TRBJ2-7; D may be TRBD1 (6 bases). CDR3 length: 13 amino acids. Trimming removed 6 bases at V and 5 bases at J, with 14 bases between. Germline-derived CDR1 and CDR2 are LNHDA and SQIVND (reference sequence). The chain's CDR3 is CASSPVQGHEQYF. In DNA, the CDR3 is TGTGCCAGTAGCCCAGTACAGGGCCACGAGCAGTACTTC.

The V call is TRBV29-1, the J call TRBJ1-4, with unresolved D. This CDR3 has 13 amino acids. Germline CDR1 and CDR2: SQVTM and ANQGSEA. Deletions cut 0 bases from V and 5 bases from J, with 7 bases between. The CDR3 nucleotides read TGCAGCGTTGAAGACAGAGGGAATGAAAAACTGTTTTTT. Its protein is CSVEDRGNEKLFF.

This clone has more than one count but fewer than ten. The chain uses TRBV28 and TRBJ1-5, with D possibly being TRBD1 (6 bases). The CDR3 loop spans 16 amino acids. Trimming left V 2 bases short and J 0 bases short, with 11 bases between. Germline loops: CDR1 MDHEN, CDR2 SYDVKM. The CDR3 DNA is TGTGCCAGCAGTTTAAACAGGGCCCTTAGCAATCAGCCCCAGCATTTT. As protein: CASSLNRALSNQPQHF.

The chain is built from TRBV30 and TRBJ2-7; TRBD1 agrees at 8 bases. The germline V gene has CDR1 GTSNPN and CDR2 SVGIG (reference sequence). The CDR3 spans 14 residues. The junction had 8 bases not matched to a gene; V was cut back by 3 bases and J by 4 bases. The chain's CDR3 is CAWSGGTGIYEQYF. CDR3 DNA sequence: TGTGCCTGGAGCGGAGGGACAGGAATTTACGAGCAGTACTTC.

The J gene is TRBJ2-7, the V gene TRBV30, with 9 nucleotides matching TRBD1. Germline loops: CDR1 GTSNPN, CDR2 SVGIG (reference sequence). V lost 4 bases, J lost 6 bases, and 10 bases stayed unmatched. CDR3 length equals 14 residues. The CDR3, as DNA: TGTGCCTGGACTCGCCGGGACAGGGTGGCCGAGCAGTACTTC. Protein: CAWTRRDRVAEQYF. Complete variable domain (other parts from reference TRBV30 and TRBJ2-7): SQTIHQWPATLVQPVGSPLSLECTVEGTSNPNLYWYRQAAGRGLQLLFYSVGIGQISSEVPQNLSASRPQDRQFILSSKKLLLSDSGFYLCAWTRRDRVAEQYFGPGTRLTVT.

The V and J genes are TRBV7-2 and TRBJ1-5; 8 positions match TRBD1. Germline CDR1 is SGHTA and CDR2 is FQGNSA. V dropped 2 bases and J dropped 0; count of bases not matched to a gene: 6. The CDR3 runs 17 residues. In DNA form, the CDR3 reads TGTGCCAGCAGCTTACACCAGGGGGCCGTTAGCAATCAGCCCCAGCATTTT. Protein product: CASSLHQGAVSNQPQHF.

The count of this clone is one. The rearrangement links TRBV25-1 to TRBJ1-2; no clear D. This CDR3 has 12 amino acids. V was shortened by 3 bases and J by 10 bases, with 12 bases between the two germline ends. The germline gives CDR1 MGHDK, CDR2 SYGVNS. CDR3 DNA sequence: TGTGCCAGCAGTGAGGTCAGGCGATCCTACACCTTC. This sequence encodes CASSEVRRSYTF.

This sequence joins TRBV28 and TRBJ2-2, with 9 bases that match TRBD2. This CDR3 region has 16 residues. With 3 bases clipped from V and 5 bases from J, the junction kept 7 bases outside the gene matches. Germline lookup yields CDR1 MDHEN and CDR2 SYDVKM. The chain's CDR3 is CASSLISGSRTGELFF. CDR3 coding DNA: TGTGCCAGCAGTTTGATTAGCGGGAGCCGGACCGGGGAGCTGTTTTTT.

The CDR3 reads CASNSRVTGELFF. CDR3 sequence (DNA): TGTGCCAGCAATTCCAGGGTCACCGGGGAGCTGTTTTTT. The chain couples TRBV12-3 or TRBV12-4 to TRBJ2-2, with D perhaps matching TRBD1 (5 bases). CDR3 length: 13 amino acids. Trimming removed 7 bases from V and 4 bases from J, with 10 bases in between.

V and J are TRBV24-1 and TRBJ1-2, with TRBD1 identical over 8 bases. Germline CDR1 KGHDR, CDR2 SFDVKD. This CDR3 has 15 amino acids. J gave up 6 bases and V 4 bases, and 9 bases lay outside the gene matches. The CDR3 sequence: CATSERDRTGNGYTF. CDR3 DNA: TGTGCCACCAGTGAAAGGGACAGGACCGGGAATGGCTACACCTTC.

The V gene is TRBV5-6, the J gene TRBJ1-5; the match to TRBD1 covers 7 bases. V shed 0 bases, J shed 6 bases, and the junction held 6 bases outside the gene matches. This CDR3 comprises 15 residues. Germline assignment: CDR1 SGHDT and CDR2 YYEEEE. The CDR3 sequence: CASSLGTGGSQPQHF. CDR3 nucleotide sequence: TGTGCCAGCAGCTTGGGGACAGGCGGAAGTCAGCCCCAGCATTTT.

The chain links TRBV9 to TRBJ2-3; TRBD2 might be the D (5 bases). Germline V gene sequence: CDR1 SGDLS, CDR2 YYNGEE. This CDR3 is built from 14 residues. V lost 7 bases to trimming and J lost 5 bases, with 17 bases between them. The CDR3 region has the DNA TGTGCCAGCGGGAGAAGGACTGTCGGAGATACGCAGTATTTT. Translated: CASGRRTVGDTQYF.

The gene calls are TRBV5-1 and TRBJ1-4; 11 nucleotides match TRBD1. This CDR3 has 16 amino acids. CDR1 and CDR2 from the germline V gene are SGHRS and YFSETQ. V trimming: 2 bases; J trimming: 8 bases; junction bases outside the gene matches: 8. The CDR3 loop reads CASSLPTGTGGEKLFF. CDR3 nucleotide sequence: TGCGCCAGCAGCTTACCTACCGGGACAGGGGGAGAAAAACTGTTTTTT.

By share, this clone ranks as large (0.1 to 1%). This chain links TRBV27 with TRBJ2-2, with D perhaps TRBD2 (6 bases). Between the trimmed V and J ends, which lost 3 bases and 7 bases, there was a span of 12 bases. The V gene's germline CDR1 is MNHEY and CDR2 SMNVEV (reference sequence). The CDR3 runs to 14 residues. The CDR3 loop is CASSFGSLVGELFF. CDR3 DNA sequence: TGTGCCAGCAGTTTCGGGAGTTTAGTCGGGGAGCTGTTTTTT.

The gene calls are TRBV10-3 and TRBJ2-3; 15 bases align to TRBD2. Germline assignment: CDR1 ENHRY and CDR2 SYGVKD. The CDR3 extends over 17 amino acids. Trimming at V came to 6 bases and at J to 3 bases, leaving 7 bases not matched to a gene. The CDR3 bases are TGTGCCATCAGCCCCGGACTAGCGGGAGGGTCGACAGATACGCAGTATTTT. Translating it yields CAISPGLAGGSTDTQYF.